The sequence of this TCR beta chain was determined in a study of immune aging and cytomegalovirus after organ transplant (dated by TCRdb to about 2021). Looking at the study overall: All transplant recipients received three-drug immunosuppression with prednisone, tacrolimus, and mycophenolate. Overall results and qualifications from the work: Post-transplant increases in aged-phenotype cells were observed regardless of clone size, following viremia and occurring earlier in large clones (days 200-264) than in small clones. CD57 was not measured in the sequencing data, so a conservative gene-based aging definition was used instead. A larger share of large clones was made up of TEMRA cells, and in the seven largest clones (around 2,000 cells) aged and TEMRA cells were gained while TCM cells were lost.

Per the germline V gene, SQVTM is the CDR1 and ANQGSEA is the CDR2. The germline V and J ends show losses of 4 bases and 0 bases respectively, and no gene match explains 11 bases of the junction. Reading from cysteine to phenylalanine, the CDR3 counts 18 amino acids. CDR3 DNA only is kept here, 54 bases in frame from base 1. The time point label corresponds to: five sample-tagged time points from pre-transplant (day -1) to day 368 post-transplant, pooled. Thawed PBMC were stimulated with a CMV IE-1 overlapping peptide library for over 9 hours, with no transport inhibitors added. Thawed cells were rested overnight and then stimulated in R10 medium with CD28/CD49d costimulation. The IE-1 peptide library was made up of 15-amino-acid peptides with 11-amino-acid overlaps. Samples from each time point were barcoded using BD Single-Cell Multiplexing Kit Sample Tags, then pooled and stained with oligo-conjugated anti-CD45RA and sorting antibodies. A BD FACSAria III was used to sort CMV-responsive CD8+CD137+ and CD4+CD154+ T cells at 4-way purity. Blood was drawn into EDTA vacutainers and was processed by Ficoll gradient within 1-24 hours.

The library was produced with single-cell sequencing. Sequencing took place on an Illumina NovaSeq 6000. The BD Rhapsody Targeted mRNA and AbSeq Reagent Kit, in a microwell format, was used for cell capture and library preparation. Libraries were prepared to cover TCR, sample tags, AbSeq, and targeted mRNA from the Human T-Cell Expression Panel plus custom TOX and TOX2 primers. Libraries were sequenced on an Illumina NovaSeq. Processing in the source paper ran as follows. The analysis covered about 10,000 cells in total, of which approximately 7,100 were CD8 T cells and 4494 were CD8 T cells with an identifiable TCR CDR3. Raw data were processed with the BD Rhapsody Targeted Analysis Pipeline with V(D)J processing on the Seven Bridges Genomics platform. SeqGeq 1.6.0 was used for quality control, Sample Tag demultiplexing with Lex-BDSMK, clone identification with VDJ Explorer, and Seurat clustering. Clones comprising <1% of CD8 T cells were considered non-expanded; clones comprising >2.5% of the sample were considered clonal expansions. TCRdb handled the public reads itself, with Q25 trimming in fastp and clone calling in MiXCR, and kept productive beta chains. Rows with a matching CDR3 protein are joined into one entry that keeps the most common DNA and genes. TCRdb's processing, not the authors' own work, is the source of the V and J calls. The table for this sample lists about 21,000 distinct CDR3 sequences; just over 35% of them were counted only once. The ten largest clones take up less than 30% of the sample.

In the case of this clonotype: It lacks a known antigen. There are no base qualities to consult, and no much larger clone falls within one base.

This material consisted of CMV peptide-activated CD4+ and CD8+ T cells sorted from blood, taken at five time points, pooled. Taken with the paper, the label for cell subset or site translates to: sorted CD8+CD137+ and CD4+CD154+ T cells after about 12 h CMV IE-1 peptide stimulation. The receptor was derived from a female donor who had a heart transplant and CMV viremia. The chain is encoded by TRBV29-1 joined to TRBJ2-4; 11 bases in between match TRBD2. The nucleotides are TGCAGCGTTGCCCAACTAGCGGGAGTGGGACTAGCCAAAAACATTCAGTACTTC. Translated, it reads CSVAQLAGVGLAKNIQYF.